The sequence of this TCR beta chain was determined in a study of blood T cell repertoires in COVID-19. Background on the study: Sites across the United States, Italy and Spain contributed samples from acute and convalescent COVID-19. T cells, B-cell-depleted T cells, or PBMCs provided the cDNA or gDNA that served as material.

The table lists this clone with a few counts. Per the authors' pipeline: It was from reference gene primer amplification that nucleated cell counts were estimated. Only in-frame clones appear in the TCRdb table, and some are missing; sequencing was by immunoSEQ multiplex PCR. The D gene and trimming were derived from the DNA, and the V and J assignments and clone size from that table. The sample includes about 39,000 clones, around 85% of them seen just once. Germline V gene sequence: CDR1 WNHNN, CDR2 SYGVQD (reference sequence). This CDR3 contains 14 residues. V lost 7 bases to trimming and J lost 7 bases, with 17 bases between them.

The specimen sequenced was peripheral blood. The chain couples TRBV10-1 to TRBJ2-1; D is ambiguous. This TCR was recovered from a man aged 55-75 years with acute or convalescent COVID-19. In DNA, the CDR3 is TGCGCCAGCAACCCCCAACCGGTTGAAAATGAGCAGTTCTTC. Translated, it gives CASNPQPVENEQFF.